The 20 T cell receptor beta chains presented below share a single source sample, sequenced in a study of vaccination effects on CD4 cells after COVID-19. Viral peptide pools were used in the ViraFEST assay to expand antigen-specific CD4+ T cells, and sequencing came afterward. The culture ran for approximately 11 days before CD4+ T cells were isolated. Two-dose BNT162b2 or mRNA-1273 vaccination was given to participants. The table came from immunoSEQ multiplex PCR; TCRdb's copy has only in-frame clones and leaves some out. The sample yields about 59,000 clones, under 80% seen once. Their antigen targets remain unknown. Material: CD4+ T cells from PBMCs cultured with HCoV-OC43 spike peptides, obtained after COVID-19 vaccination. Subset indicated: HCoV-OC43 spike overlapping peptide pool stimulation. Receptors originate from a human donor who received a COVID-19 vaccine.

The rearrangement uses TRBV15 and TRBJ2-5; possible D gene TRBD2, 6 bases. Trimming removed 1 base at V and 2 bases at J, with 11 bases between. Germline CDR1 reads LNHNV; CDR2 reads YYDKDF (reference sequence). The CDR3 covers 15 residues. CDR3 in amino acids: CATSRGASGQETQYF. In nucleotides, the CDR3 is TGTGCCACCAGCAGAGGGGCAAGCGGGCAAGAGACCCAGTACTTC.

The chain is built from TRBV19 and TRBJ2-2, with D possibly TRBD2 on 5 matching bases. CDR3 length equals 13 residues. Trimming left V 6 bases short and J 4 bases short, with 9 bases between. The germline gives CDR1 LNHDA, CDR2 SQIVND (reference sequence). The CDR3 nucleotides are TGTGCCAGTAGCGTTAGCGTCACCGGGGAGCTGTTTTTT. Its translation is CASSVSVTGELFF.

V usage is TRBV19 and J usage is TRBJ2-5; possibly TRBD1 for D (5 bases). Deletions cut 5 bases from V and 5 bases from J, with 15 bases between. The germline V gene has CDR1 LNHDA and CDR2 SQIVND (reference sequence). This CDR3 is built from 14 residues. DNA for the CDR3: TGTGCCAGTAGTCTGTGGCAGGGAACGGAGACCCAGTACTTC. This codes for CASSLWQGTETQYF.

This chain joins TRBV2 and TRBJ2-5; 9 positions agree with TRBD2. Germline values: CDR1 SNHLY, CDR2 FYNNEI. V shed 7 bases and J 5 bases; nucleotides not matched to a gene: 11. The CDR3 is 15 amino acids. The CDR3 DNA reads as TGTGCCAGCAAAGGGGTAGCGGGGGCACAGGAGACCCAGTACTTC. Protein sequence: CASKGVAGAQETQYF. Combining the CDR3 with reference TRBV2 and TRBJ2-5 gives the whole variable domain EPEVTQTPSHQVTQMGQEVILRCVPISNHLYFYWYRQILGQKVEFLVSFYNNEISEKSEIFDDQFSVERPDGSNFTLKIRSTKLEDSAMYFCASKGVAGAQETQYFGPGTRLLVL.

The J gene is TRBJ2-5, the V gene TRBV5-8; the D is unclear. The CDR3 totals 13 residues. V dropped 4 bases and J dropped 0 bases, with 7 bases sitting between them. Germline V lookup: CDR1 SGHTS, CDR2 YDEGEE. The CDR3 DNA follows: TGTGCCAGCAGCCGCAGGTACCAAGAGACCCAGTACTTC. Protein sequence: CASSRRYQETQYF.

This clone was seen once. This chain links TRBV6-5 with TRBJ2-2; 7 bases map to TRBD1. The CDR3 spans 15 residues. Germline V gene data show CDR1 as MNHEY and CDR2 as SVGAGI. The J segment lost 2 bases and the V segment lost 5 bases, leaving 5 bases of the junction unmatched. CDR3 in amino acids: CASSHRGDNTGELFF. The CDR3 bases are TGTGCCAGCAGTCACAGGGGAGACAACACCGGGGAGCTGTTTTTT.

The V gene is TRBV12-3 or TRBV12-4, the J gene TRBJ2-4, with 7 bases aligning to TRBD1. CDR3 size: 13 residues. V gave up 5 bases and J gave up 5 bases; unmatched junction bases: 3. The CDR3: CASSRQGENIQYF. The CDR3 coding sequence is TGTGCCAGCAGTCGACAGGGCGAAAACATTCAGTACTTC.

CDR3 sequence (DNA): TGTGCCAGCAGTCCAGGGTACACACCCCTCCACTTT. It codes for CASSPGYTPLHF. The chain employs TRBV12-3 or TRBV12-4 and TRBJ1-6; tentatively, D is TRBD1 (5 bases). V was cut by 5 bases and J by 11 bases, with 10 bases left in between. The CDR3 contains 12 residues.

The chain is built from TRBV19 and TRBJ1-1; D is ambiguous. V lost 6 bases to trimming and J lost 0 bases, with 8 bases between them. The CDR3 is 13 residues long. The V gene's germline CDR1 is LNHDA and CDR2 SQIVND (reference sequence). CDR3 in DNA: TGTGCCAGTAGGGCAAGTCTGAACACTGAAGCTTTCTTT. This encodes CASRASLNTEAFF. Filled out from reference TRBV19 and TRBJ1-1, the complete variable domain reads DGGITQSPKYLFRKEGQNVTLSCEQNLNHDAMYWYRQDPGQGLRLIYYSQIVNDFQKGDIAEGYSVSREKKESFPLTVTSAQKNPTAFYLCASRASLNTEAFFGQGTRLTVV.

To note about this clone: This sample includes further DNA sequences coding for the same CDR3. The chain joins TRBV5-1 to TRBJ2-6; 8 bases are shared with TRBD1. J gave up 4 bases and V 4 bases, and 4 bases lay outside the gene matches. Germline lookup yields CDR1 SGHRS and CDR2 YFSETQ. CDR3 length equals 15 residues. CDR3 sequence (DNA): TGCGCCAGCAGCCAGGGGGCGCTGGGGGCCAACGTCCTGACTTTC. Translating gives CASSQGALGANVLTF. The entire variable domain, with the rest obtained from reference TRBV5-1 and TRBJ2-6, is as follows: KAGVTQTPRYLIKTRGQQVTLSCSPISGHRSVSWYQQTPGQGLQFLFEYFSETQRNKGNFPGRFSGRQFSNSRSEMNVSTLELGDSALYLCASSQGALGANVLTFGAGSRLTVL.

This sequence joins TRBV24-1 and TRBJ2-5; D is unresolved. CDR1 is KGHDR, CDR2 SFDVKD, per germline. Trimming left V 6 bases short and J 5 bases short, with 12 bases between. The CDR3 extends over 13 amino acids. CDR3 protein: CATSHQLGETQYF. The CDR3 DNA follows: TGTGCCACCAGTCATCAGTTGGGGGAGACCCAGTACTTC.

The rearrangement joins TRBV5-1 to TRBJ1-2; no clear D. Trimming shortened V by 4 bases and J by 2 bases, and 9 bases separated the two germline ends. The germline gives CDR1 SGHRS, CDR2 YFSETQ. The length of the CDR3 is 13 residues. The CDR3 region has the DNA TGCGCCAGCAGCCCGACACAAAACTATGGCTACACCTTC. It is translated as CASSPTQNYGYTF.

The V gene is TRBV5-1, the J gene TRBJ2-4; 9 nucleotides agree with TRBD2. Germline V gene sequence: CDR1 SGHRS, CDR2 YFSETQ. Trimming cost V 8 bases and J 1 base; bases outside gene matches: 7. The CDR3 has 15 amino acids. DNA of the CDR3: TGCGCCAGTGCGGGAGGGGGGGCGGCCAAAAACATTCAGTACTTC. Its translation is CASAGGGAAKNIQYF.

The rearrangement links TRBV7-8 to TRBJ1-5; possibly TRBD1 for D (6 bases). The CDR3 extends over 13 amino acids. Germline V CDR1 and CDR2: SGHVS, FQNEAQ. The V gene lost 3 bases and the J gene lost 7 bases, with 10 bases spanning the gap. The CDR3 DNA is TGTGCCAGCAGCTTGGGGGGGGGCCAGCCCCAGCATTTT. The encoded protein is CASSLGGGQPQHF.

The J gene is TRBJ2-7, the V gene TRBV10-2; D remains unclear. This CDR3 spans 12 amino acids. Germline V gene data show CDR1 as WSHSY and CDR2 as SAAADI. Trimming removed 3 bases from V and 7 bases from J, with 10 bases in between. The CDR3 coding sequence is TGCGCCAGCAGTGAAGGAGAGAGGGAGCAGTACGTC. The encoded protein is CASSEGEREQYV.

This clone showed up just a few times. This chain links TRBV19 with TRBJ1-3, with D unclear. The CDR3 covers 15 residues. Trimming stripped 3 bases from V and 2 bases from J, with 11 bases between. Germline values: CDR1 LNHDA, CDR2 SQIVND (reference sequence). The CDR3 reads CASSIIAATGNTIYF. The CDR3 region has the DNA TGTGCCAGTAGTATCATCGCAGCCACTGGAAACACCATATATTTT.

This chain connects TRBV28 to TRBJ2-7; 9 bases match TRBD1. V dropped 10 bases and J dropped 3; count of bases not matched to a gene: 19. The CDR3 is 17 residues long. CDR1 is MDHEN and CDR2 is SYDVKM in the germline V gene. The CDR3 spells CATTPSSGTGNFYEQYV. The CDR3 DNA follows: TGTGCCACCACGCCCTCCTCCGGGACAGGGAACTTCTACGAGCAGTACGTC.

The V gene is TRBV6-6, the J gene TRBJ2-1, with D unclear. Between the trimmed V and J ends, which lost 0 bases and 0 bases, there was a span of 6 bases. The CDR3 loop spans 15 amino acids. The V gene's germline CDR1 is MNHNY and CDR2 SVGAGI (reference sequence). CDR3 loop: CASSYSPPSYNEQFF. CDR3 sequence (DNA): TGTGCCAGCAGTTACTCTCCTCCCTCCTACAATGAGCAGTTCTTC.

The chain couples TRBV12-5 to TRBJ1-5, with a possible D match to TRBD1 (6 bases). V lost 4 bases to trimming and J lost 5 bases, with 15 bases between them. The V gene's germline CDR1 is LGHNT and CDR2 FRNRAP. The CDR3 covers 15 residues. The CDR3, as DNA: TGTGCTAGTGGTTGGGGGGGGCGTATGGATCAGCCCCAGCATTTT. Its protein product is CASGWGGRMDQPQHF.

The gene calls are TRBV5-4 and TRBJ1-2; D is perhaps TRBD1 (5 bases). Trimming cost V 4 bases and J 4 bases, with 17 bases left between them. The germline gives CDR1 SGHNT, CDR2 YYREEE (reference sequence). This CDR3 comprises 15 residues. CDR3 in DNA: TGTGCCAGCAGCCCACGGGACCTTGAATTCTATGGCTACACCTTC. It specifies CASSPRDLEFYGYTF.